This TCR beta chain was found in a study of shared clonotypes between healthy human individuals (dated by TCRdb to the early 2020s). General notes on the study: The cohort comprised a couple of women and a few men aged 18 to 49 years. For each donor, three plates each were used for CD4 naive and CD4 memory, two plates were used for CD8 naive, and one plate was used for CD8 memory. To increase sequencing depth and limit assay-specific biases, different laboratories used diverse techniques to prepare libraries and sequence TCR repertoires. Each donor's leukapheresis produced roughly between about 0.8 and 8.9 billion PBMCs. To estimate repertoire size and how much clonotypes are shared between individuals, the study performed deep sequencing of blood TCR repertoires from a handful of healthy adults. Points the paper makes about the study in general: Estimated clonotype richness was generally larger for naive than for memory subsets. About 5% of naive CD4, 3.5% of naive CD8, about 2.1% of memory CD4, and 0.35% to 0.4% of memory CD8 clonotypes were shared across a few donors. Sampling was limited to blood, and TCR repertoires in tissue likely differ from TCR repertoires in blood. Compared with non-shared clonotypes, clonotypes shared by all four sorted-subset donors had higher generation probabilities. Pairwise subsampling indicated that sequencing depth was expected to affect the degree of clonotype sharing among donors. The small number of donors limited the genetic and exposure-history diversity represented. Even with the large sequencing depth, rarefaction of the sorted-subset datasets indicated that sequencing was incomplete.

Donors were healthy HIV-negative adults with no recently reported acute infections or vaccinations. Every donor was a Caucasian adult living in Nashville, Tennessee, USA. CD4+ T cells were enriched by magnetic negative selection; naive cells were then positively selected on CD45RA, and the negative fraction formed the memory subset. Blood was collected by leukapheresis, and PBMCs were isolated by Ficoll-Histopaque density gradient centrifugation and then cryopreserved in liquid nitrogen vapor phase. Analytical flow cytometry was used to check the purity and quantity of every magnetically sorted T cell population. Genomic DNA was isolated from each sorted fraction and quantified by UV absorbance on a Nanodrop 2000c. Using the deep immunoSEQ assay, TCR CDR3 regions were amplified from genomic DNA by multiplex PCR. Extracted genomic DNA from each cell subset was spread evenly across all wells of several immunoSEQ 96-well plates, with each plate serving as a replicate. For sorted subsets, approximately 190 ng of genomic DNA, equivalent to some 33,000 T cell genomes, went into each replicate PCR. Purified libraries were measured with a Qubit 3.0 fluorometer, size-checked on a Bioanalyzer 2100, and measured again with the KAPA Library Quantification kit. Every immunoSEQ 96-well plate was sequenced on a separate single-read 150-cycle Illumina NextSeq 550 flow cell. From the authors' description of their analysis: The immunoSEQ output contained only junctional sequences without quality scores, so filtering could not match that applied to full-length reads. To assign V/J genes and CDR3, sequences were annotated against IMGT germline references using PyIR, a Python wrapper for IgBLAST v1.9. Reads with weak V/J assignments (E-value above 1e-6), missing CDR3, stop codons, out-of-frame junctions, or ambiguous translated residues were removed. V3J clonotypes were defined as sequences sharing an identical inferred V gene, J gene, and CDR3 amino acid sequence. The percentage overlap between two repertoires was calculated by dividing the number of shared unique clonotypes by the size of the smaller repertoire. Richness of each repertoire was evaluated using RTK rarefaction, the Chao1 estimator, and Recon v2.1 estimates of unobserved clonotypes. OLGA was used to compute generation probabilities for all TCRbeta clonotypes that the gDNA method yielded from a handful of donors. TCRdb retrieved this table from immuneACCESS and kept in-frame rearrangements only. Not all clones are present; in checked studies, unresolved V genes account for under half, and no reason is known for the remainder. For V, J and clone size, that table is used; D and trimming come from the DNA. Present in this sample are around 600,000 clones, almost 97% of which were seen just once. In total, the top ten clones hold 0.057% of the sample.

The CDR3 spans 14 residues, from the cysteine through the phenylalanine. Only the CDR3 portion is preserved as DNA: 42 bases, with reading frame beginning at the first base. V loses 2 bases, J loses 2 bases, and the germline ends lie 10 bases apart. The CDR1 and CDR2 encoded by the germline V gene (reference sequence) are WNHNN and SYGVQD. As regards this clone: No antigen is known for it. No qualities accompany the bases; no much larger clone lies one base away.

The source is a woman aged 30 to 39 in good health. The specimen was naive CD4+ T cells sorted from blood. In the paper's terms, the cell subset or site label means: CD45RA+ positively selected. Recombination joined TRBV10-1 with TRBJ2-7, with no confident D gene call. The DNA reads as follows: TGCGCCAGCAGTGAGAGTAGAGGAGCCTACGAGCAGTACTTC. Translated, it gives CASSESRGAYEQYF.